This passage covers 16 T cell receptor beta chains from one sample sequenced in a study of tumor and adjacent non-tumor tissue in lung cancer. TCRbeta libraries were built with three rounds of nested PCR, modified from ARM-PCR. TCRdb re-analysed the multiplex PCR reads in MiXCR, keeping a single row per CDR3 protein. The table has fewer than 75,000 distinct CDR3 sequences, under 80% seen once. No cell sorting was done before RNA was extracted from the tissue. More than 3 cm separated this lung sample from the edge of the tumor. The sequenced sample consisted of distant non-tumor lung tissue. These receptors were taken from a man in his 60s with non-small cell lung cancer.

This clonotype was seen ten or more times. V is TRBV5-1 and J is TRBJ2-3; tentative D call: TRBD2 (7 bases). The CDR3 is 15 amino acids. From germline, CDR1 is SGHRS and CDR2 YFSETQ. Trimming cost V 2 bases and J 3 bases, with 13 bases left between them. Here the CDR3 reads CASSLGRGGTDTQYF. For the CDR3, the DNA is TGCGCCAGCAGCTTAGGCAGGGGAGGGACAGATACGCAGTATTTT.

To note about this clonotype: At one of its ends the junction is not consistent with the germline gene, which may arise from a read error. J is TRBJ2-1 and V is TRBV5-6; possible D gene TRBD1, 5 bases. Germline CDR1 reads SGHDT; CDR2 reads YYEEEE. This CDR3 is built from 14 residues. The CDR3 here is CATSFLQGANEQFF. CDR3 in DNA: TGTGCCACCAGCTTTCTACAAGGGGCCAATGAGCAGTTCTTC.

Concerning this clonotype: This CDR3 fails to terminate in the conserved phenylalanine or tryptophan, so it likely reflects a read error. It is unclear where the CDR3 begins or ends on the DNA, so no DNA is shown, and the CDR3 is as TCRdb lists it. The chain carries TRBV11-3 and TRBJ1-1; no DNA check was done on the table's D call, TRBD1. The CDR3 has 14 residues if both end residues are counted. Germline CDR1 is SGHNT and CDR2 is YENEEA. Here the CDR3 reads CASSLGTGLVGAFC.

Details on this clonotype: Possible read error: a much larger clone is one base away. The chain uses TRBV30 and TRBJ2-3; D assignment may be TRBD1 or TRBD2 (5 bases each). Trimming cost V 8 bases and J 0 bases, with 12 bases left between them. Per germline, CDR1 GTSNPN and CDR2 SVGIG (reference sequence). This CDR3 contains 13 residues. CDR3: CAIEGISTDTQYF. The CDR3 region has the DNA TGTGCCATTGAGGGGATTAGCACAGATACGCAGTATTTT.

Concerning this clonotype itself: In this CDR3 the conserved last residue, phenylalanine or tryptophan, is missing, so a read error is likely. No DNA is shown, since the ends of the CDR3 on it are uncertain; the CDR3 is the one TCRdb lists. The V call is TRBV6-6, the J call TRBJ2-7; TRBD1 is taken as the D call from the table, unchecked against the DNA. CDR1 and CDR2 (germline): MNHNY, SVGAGI (reference sequence). The CDR3 numbers 16 amino acids, ends counted. The CDR3 loop reads CASSSPNDRGPYEHYL.

Regarding this clonotype: Mismatch with germline at one junction end may stem from a read error. This sequence joins TRBV20-1 and TRBJ2-3; no reliable D call. This CDR3 has 14 residues. Germline V lookup: CDR1 DFQATT, CDR2 SNEGSKA (reference sequence). The CDR3 loop is CTAKYTQNTDTRYF. The CDR3 DNA sequence: TGTACTGCTAAGTACACTCAGAACACAGATACGCGGTATTTT.

Regarding this clonotype: In this CDR3 the conserved last residue, phenylalanine or tryptophan, is missing, so a read error is likely. This chain joins TRBV4-1 and TRBJ2-7; no clear D. V lost 0 bases and J lost 0, with 9 bases in between. The CDR3 sequence is 15 residues long. Germline values: CDR1 MGHRA, CDR2 YSYEKL. The CDR3 loop reads CASSQETITSYEQYY. DNA for the CDR3: TGCGCCAGCAGCCAAGAGACAATTACCTCCTACGAGCAGTACTAC.

As DNA, the CDR3 is TGTGCCAGCAGTGGAGGGGGCGAACATCAGCCCCAGCATTTT. Protein: CASSGGGEHQPQHF. The V call is TRBV6-1, the J call TRBJ1-5; TRBD1 agrees at 7 bases. Germline values: CDR1 MNHNS, CDR2 SASEGT. After removal of 4 bases from V and 5 bases from J, the junction contained 5 bases not matched to a gene. This CDR3 comprises 14 residues.

Note on this clonotype: A much larger clone lies one base from this, so it may be a read error. The CDR3 does not close with the conserved phenylalanine or tryptophan, likely indicating a read error. The J gene is TRBJ2-5, the V gene TRBV10-1, with D maybe TRBD2 (6 bases). The length of the CDR3 is 14 residues. Trimming pared 2 bases from V and 5 bases from J, leaving 12 bases between. Germline V lookup: CDR1 WNHNN, CDR2 SYGVQD (reference sequence). CDR3 nucleotides: TGCGCCAGCAGTGAGACGGGAGACGTGGAGACCCAGTACTTA. It specifies CASSETGDVETQYL.

For this clonotype: It may be a read error: a sequence one base away is much more abundant. The chain carries TRBV6-1 and TRBJ2-7, with a weak D call TRBD1 (6 bases). Germline V gene lookup returns CDR1 MNHNS and CDR2 SASEGT. The CDR3 runs 14 residues. The CDR3 is CASRVGQSSYGQYF. The CDR3 DNA follows: TGTGCCAGCAGAGTCGGACAGAGCTCCTACGGGCAGTACTTC.

As regards this clonotype: Because it lacks the conserved phenylalanine or tryptophan at the end, this CDR3 is likely a read error. The genes are TRBV4-2 and TRBJ2-3; tentative D call: TRBD2 (6 bases). The germline V gene has CDR1 LGHNA and CDR2 YNFKEQ. This CDR3 contains 16 residues. CDR3 DNA sequence: TGTGCCAGCAGCCAAGGAGGCAGTAGCGGCACGGATACGCAGTATATT. It is translated as CASSQGGSSGTDTQYI.

The chain uses TRBV29-1 and TRBJ2-7, with D possibly TRBD1 on 5 matching bases. The V end was cut by 1 base, the J end by 6 bases, with 13 bases between. CDR3 length equals 13 residues. Germline CDR1 SQVTM, CDR2 ANQGSEA. This CDR3 reads CSVEVGHVGEQYF. The CDR3 nucleotides are TGCAGCGTTGAAGTTGGACATGTCGGCGAGCAGTACTTC.

Points on this clonotype: The missing conserved phenylalanine or tryptophan at the end of this CDR3 makes a read error likely. The V gene is TRBV20-1, the J gene TRBJ2-7, with D possibly being TRBD2 (6 bases). Trimming left V 6 bases short and J 10 bases short, with 22 bases between. This CDR3 has 13 residues. Germline V gene data show CDR1 as DFQATT and CDR2 as SNEGSKA (reference sequence). The CDR3 nucleotides read TGCAGTGCCAGCCAAGGGGCGGACTATGATCAGTACTCC. Protein sequence: CSASQGADYDQYS.

Concerning this clonotype: A junction boundary mismatches the germline segment, possibly from a read error. This chain uses TRBV10-3 with TRBJ1-2; no clear D gene. The CDR3 is made up of 14 amino acids. Per the germline V gene, CDR1 is ENHRY and CDR2 is SYGVKD. The chain's CDR3 is CAISEPEANYCYTF. The CDR3 bases are TGTGCCATCAGTGAGCCAGAAGCTAACTATTGCTACACTTTC.

Notes on this clonotype: The CDR3 end shows no conserved phenylalanine or tryptophan, and so a read error is likely. The chain couples TRBV20-1 to TRBJ1-2; 7 positions match TRBD1. The CDR3 has 13 amino acids. CDR1 DFQATT and CDR2 SNEGSKA come from the germline V gene (reference sequence). V was clipped by 5 bases and J by 6 bases; unmatched bases: 9. The CDR3 nucleotides read TGCAGTGCTCGACAGGGTGGAATCGATGGCTACACCATC. This codes for CSARQGGIDGYTI.

As regards this clonotype: The junction shows a germline mismatch at one end, possibly a read error. The rearrangement links TRBV5-5 to TRBJ2-7; D remains unclear. Germline CDR1 reads SGHKS; CDR2 reads YYEKEE (reference sequence). The CDR3 covers 14 residues. The CDR3 loop reads CASSLIISSYDQYF. In nucleotides, the CDR3 is TGTGCCAGCAGCTTGATCATAAGCTCCTACGATCAGTACTTC.